These 20 T cell receptor beta chains were all obtained from the same sample, sequenced in a study of CD4 T cells in relation to SARS-CoV-2 and coronaviruses. TCRdb's table, derived via immunoSEQ multiplex PCR, lists solely in-frame clones and lacks some. The profile shows 50,000 to 65,000 clones, 90% to 95% of them singletons. What was sequenced was naive CD4+ T cells from PBMCs. Subset in this sample: naive CD4+ T cells isolated by negative enrichment. These receptors came from an adult with COVID-19.

This clone has a single count. This chain joins TRBV29-1 and TRBJ2-1; 7 positions match TRBD2. The CDR3 contains 14 residues. Germline values: CDR1 SQVTM, CDR2 ANQGSEA. Losses at the gene ends were 0 bases for V and 12 bases for J; bases not matched to a gene: 11. The CDR3 reads CSVEDPLGGRVQFF. Here the CDR3 DNA reads TGCAGCGTTGAAGATCCACTCGGGGGGAGGGTGCAGTTCTTC.

J is TRBJ2-7 and V is TRBV24-1; D gene ambiguous. V was trimmed by 3 bases and J by 4 bases, leaving 15 bases between them. This CDR3 spans 15 amino acids. Per germline, CDR1 KGHDR and CDR2 SFDVKD. The CDR3 DNA is TGTGCCACCAGTGATGCCGACGGGCCCGTATACGAGCAGTACTTC. It encodes CATSDADGPVYEQYF.

The rearrangement links TRBV4-2 to TRBJ1-2, with 12 bases identical to TRBD1. Germline V lookup: CDR1 LGHNA, CDR2 YNFKEQ. CDR3 size: 15 residues. The junction had 6 bases not matched to a gene; V was cut back by 5 bases and J by 5 bases. CDR3 in DNA: TGTGCCAGCAGCGACCGGGACAGGGGGCATTATGGCTACACCTTC. Translation: CASSDRDRGHYGYTF.

V is TRBV9 and J is TRBJ1-4; 9 bases are a match to TRBD1. Germline V gene sequence: CDR1 SGDLS, CDR2 YYNGEE. CDR3 length: 20 residues. J lost 0 bases, V lost 3 bases, and 15 bases had no gene match. CDR3 region: CASSGRNPGQGTATNEKLFF. In DNA, the CDR3 is TGTGCCAGCAGCGGTCGAAATCCGGGACAGGGAACTGCAACTAATGAAAAACTGTTTTTT.

V usage is TRBV28 and J usage is TRBJ2-5, with D possibly being TRBD1 or TRBD2 (5 bases each). Trimming removed 3 bases from V and 5 bases from J, with 10 bases in between. This CDR3 comprises 13 residues. Germline V CDR1 and CDR2: MDHEN, SYDVKM. The CDR3 region has the DNA TGTGCCAGCAGTTTTGGGGGATTGGAGACCCAGTACTTC. It translates to CASSFGGLETQYF.

The chain is built from TRBV5-1 and TRBJ1-2; TRBD1 is a possible D gene (5 bases). V lost 0 bases and J 8 bases, leaving 8 bases between the germline ends. This CDR3 has 12 amino acids. The V gene's germline CDR1 is SGHRS and CDR2 YFSETQ. Here the CDR3 reads CASSLGGKGYTF. For the CDR3, the DNA is TGCGCCAGCAGCTTGGGGGGGAAGGGCTACACCTTC.

This rearrangement joins TRBV5-1 to TRBJ2-5; perhaps TRBD1 as D (5 bases). This CDR3 has 14 amino acids. The ends were cut back, 0 bases at V and 1 base at J, with 7 bases in the middle. Germline CDR1 reads SGHRS; CDR2 reads YFSETQ. The CDR3 region is CASSLGQGQETQYF. The CDR3, as DNA: TGCGCCAGCAGCTTGGGTCAGGGCCAAGAGACCCAGTACTTC.

The CDR3 sequence: CSVGSGYEQYF. The CDR3 DNA reads TGCAGCGTTGGTAGCGGGTACGAGCAGTACTTC. The chain links TRBV29-1 to TRBJ2-7; 7 positions agree with TRBD2. Germline lookup yields CDR1 SQVTM and CDR2 ANQGSEA. This CDR3 comprises 11 residues. V was pared by 4 bases and J by 4 bases, with 1 base of the junction left unmatched.

This clone was found a few times. The chain recombines TRBV7-2 with TRBJ2-5; D possibly corresponds to TRBD2 (6 bases). Looked up from germline, CDR1 is SGHTA and CDR2 is FQGNSA. V was shortened by 6 bases and J by 4 bases, with 15 bases between the two germline ends. This CDR3 region has 14 residues. The CDR3, as DNA: TGTGCCAGCAGGCCCCCGGTTAGCGGAGAGACCCAGTACTTC. This encodes CASRPPVSGETQYF.

This sequence joins TRBV3-1 (or the pseudogene TRBV3-2) and TRBJ1-2; 8 bases align to TRBD1. Germline-derived CDR1 and CDR2 are LGHDT and YNNKEL (reference sequence). The CDR3 extends over 13 amino acids. V lost 8 bases and J lost 4; bases outside the gene matches: 6. The CDR3 DNA reads TGTGCCAGCCCCCCAGGGGGCTTCTATGGCTACACCTTC. Protein sequence: CASPPGGFYGYTF.

The genes are TRBV7-9 and TRBJ2-7; 7 bases align to TRBD1. The CDR3 has 15 amino acids. CDR1 and CDR2 from the germline V gene are SEHNR and FQNEAQ (reference sequence). V shed 5 bases and J 1 base; nucleotides not matched to a gene: 8. The CDR3 bases are TGTGCCAGCAGCCGAGCACGGGACAGTTCCTACGAGCAGTACTTC. As protein: CASSRARDSSYEQYF.

The V gene is TRBV6-6, the J gene TRBJ2-5; tentatively, D is TRBD2 (6 bases). The CDR3 is 15 amino acids. V lost 2 bases and J lost 0, with 10 bases in between. Germline CDR1 and CDR2: MNHNY and SVGAGI (reference sequence). DNA of the CDR3: TGTGCCAGCAGTTACGGGGGACTGTACCAAGAGACCCAGTACTTC. Residues: CASSYGGLYQETQYF.

The chain recombines TRBV7-6 with TRBJ2-5; no clear D. The CDR3 has 14 residues. The germline V gene has CDR1 SGHVS and CDR2 FNYEAQ. The V end lost 5 bases, the J end lost 2 bases, and 12 bases lay between the germline ends. CDR3 DNA: TGTGCCAGCAGCCAGCCGGTATCACAAGAGACCCAGTACTTC. Its translation: CASSQPVSQETQYF.

This chain joins TRBV6-2 or TRBV6-3 and TRBJ2-1; possibly TRBD1 or TRBD2 for D (5 bases each). V was pared by 0 bases and J by 15 bases, with 18 bases between. CDR3 length: 14 residues. Germline V gene data show CDR1 as MNHEY and CDR2 as SVGEGT. Written as DNA, the CDR3 is TGTGCCAGCAGTTACTCGTTCTGGGGGTTCTACTTGTTCTTC. Encoded protein: CASSYSFWGFYLFF.

The chain links TRBV2 to TRBJ2-7; 7 nucleotides agree with TRBD1. This CDR3 is 13 amino acids long. The trim removed 7 bases at V and 6 bases at J, leaving 9 bases unmatched. Germline-derived CDR1 and CDR2 are SNHLY and FYNNEI. In DNA form, the CDR3 reads TGTGCCAGCAAAAGGACAGGTACCGGCGAGCAGTACTTC. Protein product: CASKRTGTGEQYF.

V gene TRBV10-3 combines with J gene TRBJ2-7; 7 bases line up with TRBD1. The CDR3 is made up of 14 amino acids. J lost 0 bases, V lost 10 bases, and 9 bases had no gene match. CDR1 and CDR2 (germline): ENHRY, SYGVKD. The CDR3 DNA is TGTGCCACGAACCCGGACAGGAACTCCTACGAGCAGTACTTC. This encodes CATNPDRNSYEQYF.

The chain joins TRBV5-1 to TRBJ2-3, with a tentative D call TRBD1 (6 bases). Trimming removed 4 bases at V and 2 bases at J, with 14 bases between. CDR3 size: 15 residues. Germline CDR1 SGHRS, CDR2 YFSETQ. The DNA for the CDR3 is TGCGCCAGCAGCGGGGGCCTCACTCACACAGATACGCAGTATTTT. Amino acids: CASSGGLTHTDTQYF.

The chain recombines TRBV6-8 with TRBJ2-5; 10 bases are shared with TRBD2. Gene TRBJ2-7 matches the end of the DNA better, so the J call may be wrong. Germline CDR1 MNHGY, CDR2 SAAAGT. The CDR3 is made up of 18 amino acids. CDR3 loop: CASSYGLAGAKGQYEQYF. The CDR3, as DNA: TGTGCCAGCAGTTACGGTCTAGCGGGAGCAAAAGGTCAGTACGAGCAGTACTTC.

V gene TRBV11-3 combines with J gene TRBJ2-1; TRBD1 is a possible D gene (5 bases). Per germline, CDR1 SGHNT and CDR2 YENEEA. The CDR3 length is 15 residues. The V end lost 5 bases, the J end lost 6 bases, and 17 bases lay between the germline ends. CDR3 DNA: TGTGCCAGCAGCGACCGGAACTCCAGGGTCAATGAGCAGTTCTTC. The encoded protein is CASSDRNSRVNEQFF.

V is TRBV3-1 (or the pseudogene TRBV3-2) and J is TRBJ2-1, with 9 positions matching TRBD2. This CDR3 comprises 16 residues. Per the germline V gene, CDR1 is LGHDT and CDR2 is YNNKEL (reference sequence). J gave up 4 bases and V 3 bases, and 7 bases lay outside the gene matches. Here the CDR3 reads CASSQLAGGPYNEQFF. CDR3 in DNA: TGTGCCAGCAGCCAGCTGGCGGGAGGGCCTTACAATGAGCAGTTCTTC.